This T cell receptor beta chain originates from a study of T cell changes during pregnancy in multiple sclerosis. Produced via immunoSEQ multiplex PCR; TCRdb's table is partial and in-frame only. This table holds about 86,000 clones, under 95% found once. The CDR3 totals 15 residues. Trimming shortened V by 0 bases and J by 5 bases, and 13 bases separated the two germline ends. Looked up from germline, CDR1 is LGHNA and CDR2 is YSLEER. The sequenced sample was peripheral blood, obtained in the first trimester of pregnancy. The gene calls are TRBV4-3 and TRBJ1-2; the D gene is possibly TRBD1 (6 bases). The origin of this receptor is a female donor in good health, enrolled as a control in a pregnancy study. The CDR3 loop is CASSQDTGGAYGYTF. The CDR3 DNA reads TGCGCCAGCAGCCAAGATACGGGGGGCGCGTATGGCTACACCTTC.